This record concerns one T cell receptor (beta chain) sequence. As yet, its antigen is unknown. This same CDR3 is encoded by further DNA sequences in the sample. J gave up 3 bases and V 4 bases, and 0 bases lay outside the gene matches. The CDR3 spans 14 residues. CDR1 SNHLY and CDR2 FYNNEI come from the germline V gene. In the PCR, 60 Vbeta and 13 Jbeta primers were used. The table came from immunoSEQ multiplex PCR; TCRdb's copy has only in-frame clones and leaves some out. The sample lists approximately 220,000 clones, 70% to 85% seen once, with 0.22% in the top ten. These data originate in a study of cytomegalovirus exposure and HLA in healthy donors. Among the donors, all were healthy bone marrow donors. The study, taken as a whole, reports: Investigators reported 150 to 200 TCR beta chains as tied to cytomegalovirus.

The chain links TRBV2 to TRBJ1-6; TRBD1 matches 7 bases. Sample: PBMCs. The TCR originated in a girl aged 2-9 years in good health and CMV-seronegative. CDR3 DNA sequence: TGTGCCAGCAGTGGGGACAGCTATAATTCACCCCTCCACTTT. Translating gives CASSGDSYNSPLHF.